These 21 T cell receptor beta chains originate from one sample sequenced in a study of blood T cell repertoires in COVID-19. Sequencing was performed with immunoSEQ multiplex PCR; in TCRdb, only in-frame clones are kept and a portion is missing. The sample has 90,000 to 120,000 clones, around nine tenths seen once; the top ten hold around 6%. The source material was peripheral blood. The receptors derive from a man aged 65 to 79 with acute or convalescent COVID-19.

The chain has TRBV13 and TRBJ2-1; D possibly corresponds to TRBD1 (5 bases). The CDR3 totals 13 residues. The germline CDR1 and CDR2 sequences are PRHDT and FYEKMQ (reference sequence). V was shortened by 1 base and J by 8 bases, with 9 bases between the two germline ends. As DNA, the CDR3 is TGTGCCAGCAGCTTAGCAACAGGAGATGAGCAGTTCTTC. It yields the protein CASSLATGDEQFF.

This clone was seen more than once but under ten times. The chain carries TRBV7-2 and TRBJ2-3; unclear D gene. The CDR3 runs to 12 residues. V was cut by 5 bases and J by 2 bases, with 5 bases left in between. CDR1 SGHTA and CDR2 FQGNSA come from the germline V gene. The CDR3 sequence: CASSHYTDTQYF. The DNA for the CDR3 is TGTGCCAGCAGCCACTACACAGATACGCAGTATTTT.

The rearrangement links TRBV13 to TRBJ1-1; 7 bases are shared with TRBD1. The CDR3 loop spans 12 amino acids. The trim removed 5 bases at V and 5 bases at J, leaving 2 bases unmatched. CDR1 is PRHDT and CDR2 is FYEKMQ in the germline V gene (reference sequence). The CDR3 nucleotides are TGTGCCAGCAGCCTGACAGGGACTGAAGCTTTCTTT. Protein sequence: CASSLTGTEAFF.

V and J are TRBV6-5 and TRBJ1-2, with D possibly being TRBD1 (6 bases). Trimming removed 1 base from V and 6 bases from J, with 15 bases in between. The CDR3 extends over 15 amino acids. Germline V gives CDR1 MNHEY, CDR2 SVGAGI. The chain's CDR3 is CASSYYQGTHHGYTF. In nucleotides, the CDR3 is TGTGCCAGCAGTTACTATCAGGGGACCCATCATGGCTACACCTTC.

The rearrangement joins TRBV20-1 to TRBJ1-1; D possibly corresponds to TRBD1 (6 bases). Per germline, CDR1 DFQATT and CDR2 SNEGSKA (reference sequence). This CDR3 is 11 amino acids long. This CDR3 reads CKGVMNTEAFF. The CDR3 DNA reads as TGCAAGGGGGTCATGAACACTGAAGCTTTCTTT.

The chain is built from TRBV7-9 and TRBJ1-1, with D hard to call. The length of the CDR3 is 14 residues. Trimming removed 2 bases from V and 5 bases from J, with 12 bases in between. Germline lookup yields CDR1 SEHNR and CDR2 FQNEAQ (reference sequence). The CDR3 loop is CASSLLVAGTEAFF. The CDR3 coding sequence is TGTGCCAGCAGCTTATTGGTGGCGGGTACTGAAGCTTTCTTT. Full variable domain (missing parts from reference TRBV7-9 and TRBJ1-1): DTGVSQNPRHKITKRGQNVTFRCDPISEHNRLYWYRQTLGQGPEFLTYFQNEAQLEKSRLLSDRFSAERPKGSFSTLEIQRTEQGDSAMYLCASSLLVAGTEAFFGQGTRLTVV.

This chain joins TRBV5-1 and TRBJ2-5, with D possibly being TRBD2 (6 bases). With 0 bases removed from V and 5 bases from J, the gap between germline ends came to 11 bases. There are 14 residues in the CDR3. Germline CDR1 and CDR2: SGHRS and YFSETQ. CDR3 region: CASSLGRDMETQYF. The CDR3 nucleotides are TGCGCCAGCAGCTTGGGGAGGGATATGGAGACCCAGTACTTC.

CDR3 coding DNA: TGTGCCACCAGAAGGACTAGCACCGGGGAGCTGTTTTTT. This translates into CATRRTSTGELFF. This sequence joins TRBV24-1 and TRBJ2-2; TRBD2 matches 7 bases. CDR3 size: 13 residues. Germline V gene data show CDR1 as KGHDR and CDR2 as SFDVKD. The V gene end was trimmed by 7 bases and the J gene end by 4 bases; junction bases not matched to a gene: 2.

The rearrangement uses TRBV18 and TRBJ2-7, with 7 bases fitting TRBD2. CDR1 and CDR2 from the germline V gene are KGHSH and LQKENI. Unmatched junction bases numbered 8, after V lost 5 bases and J lost 7 bases. The CDR3 runs 13 residues. The CDR3 DNA follows: TGTGCCAGCTCAGCTCATGACGGGGGGGAGCAGTACTTC. Translation: CASSAHDGGEQYF.

This chain uses TRBV2 with TRBJ1-5, with 7 positions matching TRBD1. V shed 8 bases, J shed 0 bases, and the junction held 10 bases outside the gene matches. The CDR3 totals 16 residues. Germline lookup yields CDR1 SNHLY and CDR2 FYNNEI. The CDR3: CASGIMGQNSNQPQHF. CDR3 nucleotide sequence: TGTGCCAGCGGAATTATGGGACAGAATAGCAATCAGCCCCAGCATTTT.

The CDR3 nucleotides read TGTGCCAGCAGTGACTCCCTAGCGGTCACAGATACGCAGTATTTT. Translating gives CASSDSLAVTDTQYF. The rearrangement uses TRBV6-4 and TRBJ2-3, with 7 nucleotides matching TRBD2. J was trimmed by 2 bases and V by 0 bases; bases with no gene match: 2. Germline V gene sequence: CDR1 MRHNA, CDR2 SNTAGT. The CDR3 runs to 15 residues.

The chain joins TRBV19 to TRBJ1-1; TRBD1 aligns across 7 bases. V was clipped by 3 bases and J by 4 bases; unmatched bases: 8. The CDR3 is made up of 15 amino acids. The germline V gene encodes CDR1 LNHDA and CDR2 SQIVND (reference sequence). This chain's CDR3 is CASSIKPGGPTEAFF. The CDR3 region has the DNA TGTGCCAGTAGTATCAAGCCAGGGGGTCCCACTGAAGCTTTCTTT.

This chain links TRBV6-1 with TRBJ1-2; 10 bases align to TRBD1. Germline CDR1 is MNHNS and CDR2 is SASEGT. The CDR3 loop spans 14 amino acids. Losses at the gene ends were 6 bases for V and 4 bases for J; bases not matched to a gene: 5. The CDR3 reads CASSPGQGPYGYTF. In DNA, the CDR3 is TGTGCCAGCAGCCCGGGACAGGGGCCCTATGGCTACACCTTC.

The rearrangement joins TRBV6-5 to TRBJ2-7; the match to TRBD1 covers 7 bases. Germline CDR1 reads MNHEY; CDR2 reads SVGAGI. This CDR3 has 13 residues. The V and J ends lost 10 bases and 4 bases, in that order; junction bases with no gene match: 10. The CDR3 loop reads CATAQGNSYEQYF. The CDR3, as DNA: TGTGCCACCGCACAGGGGAATTCGTACGAGCAGTACTTC.

The chain links TRBV4-3 to TRBJ1-4; 9 bases agree with TRBD1. Germline CDR1 reads LGHNA; CDR2 reads YSLEER. After removal of 1 base from V and 5 bases from J, the junction contained 8 bases not matched to a gene. The CDR3 is 17 residues long. CDR3 sequence (DNA): TGCGCCAGCAGCCAAGGGCCACTCGGGACAGGGAATGAAAAACTGTTTTTT. Protein sequence: CASSQGPLGTGNEKLFF.

The V gene is TRBV5-1, the J gene TRBJ2-1, with a possible D match to TRBD1 (6 bases). This CDR3 contains 12 residues. V gave up 4 bases and J gave up 12 bases, with 14 bases separating them. Germline CDR1 is SGHRS and CDR2 is YFSETQ. The CDR3 spells CASSQLGAGQFF. In DNA form, the CDR3 reads TGCGCCAGCAGCCAGCTGGGGGCGGGGCAGTTCTTC.

V usage is TRBV19 and J usage is TRBJ2-7, with TRBD1 identical over 10 bases. The CDR3 contains 16 residues. After removal of 3 bases from V and 2 bases from J, the junction contained 7 bases not matched to a gene. Germline V lookup: CDR1 LNHDA, CDR2 SQIVND (reference sequence). The CDR3 DNA is TGTGCCAGTAGTATTTGGGGGACAGGGGCCACCTACGAGCAGTACTTC. Protein sequence: CASSIWGTGATYEQYF.

The genes are TRBV11-3 and TRBJ1-6, with D unresolved. V was shortened by 5 bases and J by 0 bases, with 5 bases between the two germline ends. Germline assignment: CDR1 SGHNT and CDR2 YENEEA. This CDR3 comprises 14 residues. CDR3 sequence: CASSRSSYNSPLHF. CDR3 DNA: TGTGCCAGCAGCCGTAGCTCCTATAATTCACCCCTCCACTTT.

J is TRBJ1-2 and V is TRBV6-5; TRBD1 matches at 10 bases. The CDR3 length is 13 residues. Germline CDR1 and CDR2: MNHEY and SVGAGI. J was trimmed by 8 bases and V by 7 bases; bases with no gene match: 7. The CDR3 loop reads CASISGTGDGYTF. The DNA for the CDR3 is TGTGCCAGCATCTCCGGGACAGGGGACGGCTACACCTTC.

The genes are TRBV6-5 and TRBJ2-2; TRBD1 matches 10 bases. Germline V gene lookup returns CDR1 MNHEY and CDR2 SVGAGI. CDR3 length equals 16 residues. V lost 2 bases to trimming and J lost 6 bases; unmatched junction nucleotides: 6. The CDR3 bases are TGTGCCAGCAGTTACACCGACAGGGGGCGGGCCGGGGAGCTGTTTTTT. This sequence encodes CASSYTDRGRAGELFF.

The chain employs TRBV5-1 and TRBJ1-6, with TRBD1 as a possible D gene (6 bases). The CDR3 extends over 14 amino acids. The germline V and J ends were trimmed by 3 bases and 7 bases, with 11 bases remaining between them. Germline V gene lookup returns CDR1 SGHRS and CDR2 YFSETQ. This CDR3 is CASSWTAQNSPLHF. CDR3 DNA sequence: TGCGCCAGCAGCTGGACAGCTCAAAATTCACCCCTCCACTTT.